The 2 T cell receptor beta chains in this list originate from one sample, sequenced in a study of T cell repertoires in ileal Crohn's disease. Measured with immunoSEQ multiplex PCR; TCRdb has only the in-frame clones, and not every one. The table records over 5,500 clones, over 80% of them present only once. The sample taken for sequencing was ileal tissue. The receptors stem from an adult with Crohn's disease.

The chain carries TRBV19 and TRBJ2-7; the D gene could be TRBD1 or TRBD2 (5 bases each). The germline V and J ends were trimmed by 3 bases and 4 bases, with 19 bases remaining between them. Germline assignment: CDR1 LNHDA and CDR2 SQIVND (reference sequence). The CDR3 covers 16 residues. CDR3 amino acids: CASSISGHRTLYEQYF. The CDR3 coding sequence is TGTGCCAGTAGTATCAGCGGACATCGGACACTATACGAGCAGTACTTC.

The chain combines TRBV28 with TRBJ1-5, with TRBD1 matching over 7 bases. CDR1 MDHEN and CDR2 SYDVKM come from the germline V gene. Trimming removed 6 bases from V and 0 bases from J; junction bases left unmatched: 8. CDR3 length: 16 residues. CDR3 bases: TGTGCCAGCAGGCTCGACAGGGCATATAGCAATCAGCCCCAGCATTTT. Translated: CASRLDRAYSNQPQHF.